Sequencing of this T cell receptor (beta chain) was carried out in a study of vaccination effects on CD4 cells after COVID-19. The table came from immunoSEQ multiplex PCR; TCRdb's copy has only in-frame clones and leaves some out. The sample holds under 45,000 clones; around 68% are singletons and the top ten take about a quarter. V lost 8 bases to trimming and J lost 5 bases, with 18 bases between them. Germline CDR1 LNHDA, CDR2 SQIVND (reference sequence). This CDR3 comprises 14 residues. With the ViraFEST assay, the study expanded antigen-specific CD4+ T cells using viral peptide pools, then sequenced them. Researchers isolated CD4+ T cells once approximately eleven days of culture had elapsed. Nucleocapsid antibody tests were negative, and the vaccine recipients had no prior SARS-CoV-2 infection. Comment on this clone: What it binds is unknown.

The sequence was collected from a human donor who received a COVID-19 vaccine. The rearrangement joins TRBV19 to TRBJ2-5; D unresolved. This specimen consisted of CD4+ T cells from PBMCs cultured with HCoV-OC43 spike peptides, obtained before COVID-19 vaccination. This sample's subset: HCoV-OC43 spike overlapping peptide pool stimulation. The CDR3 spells CASAGSPTRETQYF. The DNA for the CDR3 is TGTGCCAGTGCCGGGTCCCCGACCAGGGAGACCCAGTACTTC.